Presented here are 20 T cell receptor beta chains from one specimen sequenced in a study of beta chain features in type 1 diabetes. The whole isolated RNA underwent reverse transcription, so sequencing captured expressed TCRB transcripts. Profiled with immunoSEQ multiplex PCR; TCRdb holds only in-frame clones, not every one. Of about 340,000 clones listed, around 9% are singletons. For these receptors, no antigen is known. General study results and limits: Within each of all four CD4+ subsets, Type 1 diabetes patients had TCRB CDR3s that were moderately but significantly shorter.

Material for sequencing was central memory CD4+ T cells from blood. Receptors originate from a man aged 25-40 years with type 1 diabetes.

This clone was recorded a few times. The chain links TRBV7-9 to TRBJ2-7; 10 bases map to TRBD1. The V and J ends lost 3 bases and 13 bases, in that order; junction bases with no gene match: 3. Germline V CDR1 and CDR2: SEHNR, FQNEAQ (reference sequence). The CDR3 length is 11 residues. Here the CDR3 DNA reads TGTGCCAGCAGCTTCGACAGGGGGCACTACTTC. Translating gives CASSFDRGHYF.

This clone appeared a few times. The rearrangement uses TRBV7-2 and TRBJ2-3; 10 positions match TRBD2. This CDR3 region has 19 residues. The ends lost 1 base at V and 0 bases at J; junction bases unmatched: 10. Germline V lookup: CDR1 SGHTA, CDR2 FQGNSA. CDR3: CASSLVRFPAGGSTDTQYF. CDR3 nucleotides: TGTGCCAGCAGCTTAGTAAGATTTCCAGCGGGGGGGAGCACAGATACGCAGTATTTT. The full variable domain, with the rest looked up from reference TRBV7-2 and TRBJ2-3, is GAGVSQSPSNKVTEKGKDVELRCDPISGHTALYWYRQSLGQGLEFLIYFQGNSAPDKSGLPSDRFSAERTGGSVSTLTIQRTQQEDSAVYLCASSLVRFPAGGSTDTQYFGPGTRLTVL.

The V and J genes are TRBV6-6 and TRBJ2-5, with 9 bases fitting TRBD2. The germline gives CDR1 MNHNY, CDR2 SVGAGI (reference sequence). V lost 8 bases, J lost 3 bases, and 7 bases stayed unmatched. The CDR3 runs 14 residues. Written as DNA, the CDR3 is TGTGCCAGCGCGAGATTAGCGGGAGAAGAGACCCAGTACTTC. This sequence encodes CASARLAGEETQYF.

The gene calls are TRBV5-1 and TRBJ2-1, with 8 bases lining up with TRBD1. The CDR3 consists of 14 residues. The germline CDR1 and CDR2 sequences are SGHRS and YFSETQ. V lost 0 bases, J lost 9 bases, and 5 bases stayed unmatched. The CDR3 DNA sequence: TGCGCCAGCAGCTTGGAACAGGGGGTAGGTGAGCAGTTCTTC. Its translation: CASSLEQGVGEQFF.

The sample holds a few counts of this clone. The chain has TRBV4-2 and TRBJ1-6, with D unresolved. CDR1 is LGHNA, CDR2 YNFKEQ, per germline. This CDR3 spans 15 amino acids. V lost 0 bases and J lost 4, with 7 bases in between. The DNA of the CDR3 is TGTGCCAGCAGCCAAGACCGGCAATATAATTCACCCCTCCACTTT. This sequence encodes CASSQDRQYNSPLHF.

This clone turned up a few times. The chain carries TRBV27 and TRBJ2-7; D call uncertain. The V end lost 1 base, the J end lost 0 bases, and 10 bases lay between the germline ends. There are 15 residues in the CDR3. The germline V gene has CDR1 MNHEY and CDR2 SMNVEV (reference sequence). As DNA, the CDR3 is TGTGCCAGCAGTTTATTTGCACGGTTCTCCTACGAGCAGTACTTC. It yields the protein CASSLFARFSYEQYF.

This clone has a count of ten or more. One end of the junction does not line up with germline, which may come from a read error. The chain joins TRBV28 to TRBJ2-1; TRBD1 matches 7 bases. This CDR3 contains 11 residues. Germline lookup yields CDR1 MDHEN and CDR2 SYDVKM. CDR3 DNA: TGTGCCAGCAGTTTAGAGTCGGACAGGATCTTC. This translates into CASSLESDRIF. The full variable domain, its missing parts supplied by reference TRBV28 and TRBJ2-1, is DVKVTQSSRYLVKRTGEKVFLECVQDMDHENMFWYRQDPGLGLRLIYFSYDVKMKEKGDIPEGYSVSREKKERFSLILESASTNQTSMYLCASSLESDRIFGPGTRLTVL.

V gene TRBV20-1 combines with J gene TRBJ2-5; 7 positions match TRBD1. Trimming removed 5 bases from V and 5 bases from J; junction bases left unmatched: 2. This CDR3 comprises 11 residues. Germline loops: CDR1 DFQATT, CDR2 SNEGSKA (reference sequence). CDR3 sequence: CSAQGQETQYF. In DNA form, the CDR3 reads TGCAGTGCTCAGGGACAGGAGACCCAGTACTTC.

The chain couples TRBV6-5 to TRBJ2-1; TRBD1 is a possible D gene (5 bases). Germline CDR1 reads MNHEY; CDR2 reads SVGAGI. V was cut by 0 bases and J by 5 bases, with 8 bases left in between. CDR3 length: 14 amino acids. Here the CDR3 DNA reads TGTGCCAGCAGTTACTCAGGGGCAGACAATGAGCAGTTCTTC. Amino acid sequence: CASSYSGADNEQFF.

This clone was found a few times. V and J are TRBV7-2 and TRBJ2-3; 8 nucleotides line up with TRBD1. CDR1 is SGHTA and CDR2 is FQGNSA in the germline V gene. The CDR3 consists of 15 residues. The J segment lost 3 bases and the V segment lost 4 bases, leaving 6 bases of the junction unmatched. CDR3 nucleotide sequence: TGTGCCAGCAGCTCGGACAGGGTTGCAACAGATACGCAGTATTTT. This gives the protein CASSSDRVATDTQYF.

The rearrangement uses TRBV10-3 and TRBJ2-3; D is perhaps TRBD2 (6 bases). Trimming cost V 4 bases and J 3 bases, with 11 bases left between them. Germline V gives CDR1 ENHRY, CDR2 SYGVKD. CDR3 size: 14 residues. The CDR3 nucleotides read TGTGCCATCAGTGGGGGGGAAGGAACAGATACGCAGTATTTT. Protein product: CAISGGEGTDTQYF.

This clone was observed a few times. J is TRBJ1-1 and V is TRBV6-6; D call uncertain. V was trimmed by 8 bases and J by 5 bases, leaving 18 bases between them. The CDR3 covers 14 residues. Per the germline V gene, CDR1 is MNHNY and CDR2 is SVGAGI (reference sequence). CDR3 sequence reads: CASDQNLGGTEAFF. In DNA, the CDR3 is TGTGCCAGCGATCAAAATTTGGGTGGTACTGAAGCTTTCTTT.

Turning to this clone: The junction departs from germline at one end; a sequencing error may be responsible. This chain uses TRBV7-7 with TRBJ2-1; D perhaps matches TRBD2 (6 bases). Per germline, CDR1 SSHAT and CDR2 FNYEAQ (reference sequence). The CDR3 has 13 residues. The CDR3 spells CASSLLEAGEQFF. CDR3 in DNA: TGTGCTAGCAGCTTACTTGAGGCGGGGGAGCAGTTCTTC.

The rearrangement links TRBV15 to TRBJ1-6, with D perhaps matching TRBD1 (6 bases). The germline V gene has CDR1 LNHNV and CDR2 YYDKDF (reference sequence). This CDR3 is built from 15 residues. Trimming pared 1 base from V and 9 bases from J, leaving 13 bases between. The CDR3 region has the DNA TGTGCCACCAGCAGAGCAGGGGCTGGCGGTTCACCCCTCCACTTT. Translation gives CATSRAGAGGSPLHF.

The chain uses TRBV15 and TRBJ1-2; no firm D call. The germline V and J ends were trimmed by 5 bases and 8 bases, with 15 bases remaining between them. Germline CDR1 and CDR2: LNHNV and YYDKDF (reference sequence). The CDR3 spans 13 residues. This chain's CDR3 is CATSLGRDAGYTF. In DNA, the CDR3 is TGTGCCACCAGCCTCGGGCGGGATGCGGGCTACACCTTC.

The rearrangement links TRBV9 to TRBJ2-5; TRBD2 aligns across 11 bases. The CDR3 consists of 17 residues. The V and J ends lost 0 bases and 2 bases, in that order; junction bases with no gene match: 6. CDR1 SGDLS and CDR2 YYNGEE come from the germline V gene. In nucleotides, the CDR3 is TGTGCCAGCAGCGTAGGCCTAGCGGGGGGCGGACAAGAGACCCAGTACTTC. Translating it yields CASSVGLAGGGQETQYF.

A few counts support this clone. The chain has TRBV7-2 and TRBJ1-2, with no clear D. V lost 10 bases and J 2 bases, leaving 17 bases between the germline ends. CDR3 length: 14 residues. CDR1 is SGHTA, CDR2 FQGNSA, per germline. The CDR3 nucleotides are TGTGCCACCACCTTCGGCGGCAACAACTATGGCTACACCTTC. It yields the protein CATTFGGNNYGYTF.

This clone came up a few times. This chain links TRBV30 with TRBJ1-2; TRBD1 aligns across 8 bases. Germline V lookup: CDR1 GTSNPN, CDR2 SVGIG (reference sequence). V lost 1 base to trimming and J lost 4 bases; unmatched junction nucleotides: 2. This CDR3 region has 13 residues. The CDR3 region is CAWSEQGGYGYTF. The CDR3, as DNA: TGTGCCTGGAGTGAACAGGGGGGCTATGGCTACACCTTC.

The rearrangement uses TRBV30 and TRBJ2-2, with TRBD1 matching 7 bases. Unmatched junction bases numbered 9, after V lost 4 bases and J lost 4 bases. This CDR3 is built from 15 residues. Germline V gene data show CDR1 as GTSNPN and CDR2 as SVGIG (reference sequence). The CDR3 is CAWTFRTGLTGELFF. As DNA, the CDR3 is TGTGCCTGGACTTTTAGGACAGGTCTCACCGGGGAGCTGTTTTTT.

The gene calls are TRBV6-5 and TRBJ2-7; no definite D call. Germline V gene lookup returns CDR1 MNHEY and CDR2 SVGAGI. The CDR3 has 13 amino acids. V dropped 10 bases and J dropped 9 bases, with 22 bases sitting between them. CDR3 residues: CANPGPRRSGQYF. DNA for the CDR3: TGTGCCAATCCCGGGCCCCGCCGTTCGGGGCAGTACTTC.